This T cell receptor (delta chain) originates from a study of gamma-delta chains in newborns, infants, children. Study summary: Microbial exposure reportedly drives polyclonal innate γδ T cell expansion after birth.

V dropped 0 bases and J dropped 0; count of bases not matched to a gene: 5. The germline CDR1 and CDR2 sequences are GEAIGNYY and EKD. The CDR3 spans 20 residues. With CATT, TCRdb re-called clones from the reads. The table lists some 5,700 delta-chain clones, 2.5% to 3% of them singletons. Sample share makes this clone medium-sized (0.01 to 0.1%). The sample has other DNA sequences that encode this CDR3 too. The chain employs TRDV2 and TRDJ3, with 12 bases fitting TRDD3. The TCR was taken from a child who was a newborn, infant or young child, either healthy, febrile or measles-vaccinated (not recorded which). The sample was blood. In DNA form, the CDR3 reads TGTGCCTGTGACACCCCTGGGGGATACGCTCCCTCCTGGGACACCCGACAGATGTTTTTC. This encodes CACDTPGGYAPSWDTRQMFF.